A selection of T cell receptor beta chains follows, all from one sample in a study of OX40 agonist ivuxolimab in advanced cancers. Produced via immunoSEQ multiplex PCR; TCRdb's table is partial and in-frame only. The table records 25,000 to 35,000 clones, 75% to 90% of them present only once. The sample here was CD4+ or CD8+ T cells sorted from blood, taken in a trial of the OX40 agonist ivuxolimab. Receptor source: an adult with an advanced solid tumor such as melanoma, head and neck, liver or kidney cancer. CDR3s include the opening cysteine and the closing phenylalanine or tryptophan. A D gene is named only where the DNA matches it firmly. Size values are once, few and many counts, or a class for expanded clones, and some rows have none.

d_call	clone_size	v_call	j_call	cdr3_nt	cdr3_aa
TRBD1	.	TRBV30	TRBJ2-1	TGTGCCCGGGACAGGGTTAAGAGCGTCTTGGGCAATGAGCAGTTCTTC	CARDRVKSVLGNEQFF
.	.	TRBV4-1	TRBJ2-2	TGCGCCAGCAGCCACGAAGGGACCGCCGGGGAGCTGTTTTTT	CASSHEGTAGELFF
.	.	TRBV7-3	TRBJ2-1	TGTGCCAGCAGCCTGGAGGGGAGCTCCTACAATGAGCAGTTCTTC	CASSLEGSSYNEQFF
.	.	TRBV11-2	TRBJ1-5	TGTGCCAGCGGGGGTAGCAATCAGCCCCAGCATTTT	CASGGSNQPQHF
.	.	TRBV27	TRBJ2-3	TGTGCCAGCAGTTTGGCCACCCCCGATACGCAGTATTTT	CASSLATPDTQYF
.	few	TRBV11-2	TRBJ2-3	TGTGCCAGCAGCTTATCGGGCGCAGGGGCTAATACAGATACGCAGTATTTT	CASSLSGAGANTDTQYF
.	.	TRBV7-7	TRBJ2-7	TGTGCCAGCAGCTCTGGACACGAGCAGTACTTC	CASSSGHEQYF
.	.	TRBV27	TRBJ2-3	TGTGCCAGCAGTTTAGGCGCGGGGTTAGATACGCAGTATTTT	CASSLGAGLDTQYF
.	.	TRBV27	TRBJ1-4	TGTGCCAGTAGTGGCAGTGCAACTAATGAAAAACTGTTTTTT	CASSGSATNEKLFF
.	.	TRBV7-9	TRBJ2-7	TGTGCCAGCAGCTTAGGTCTTTCCCCCCACTACGAGCAGTACTTC	CASSLGLSPHYEQYF
.	.	TRBV5-5	TRBJ1-5	TGTGCCAGCAGCCGTGACCGGACAGGCAATCAGCCCCAGCATTTT	CASSRDRTGNQPQHF
.	.	TRBV6-1	TRBJ2-1	TGTGCCAGCAGTGAAATGGGCGGTGAGCAGTTCTTC	CASSEMGGEQFF
.	.	TRBV6-1	TRBJ2-2	TGTGCCAGCAGTGAATTTACAGCGAACACCGGGGAGCTGTTTTTT	CASSEFTANTGELFF
TRBD2	.	TRBV18	TRBJ2-1	TGTGCCAGCTCTCTTCTACTAGCGGGTTACAATGAGCAGTTCTTC	CASSLLLAGYNEQFF
.	.	TRBV9	TRBJ1-2	TGTGCCAGCAGCGTAGTCGGAGGGAACTATGGCTACACCTTC	CASSVVGGNYGYTF
.	.	TRBV18	TRBJ2-5	TGTGCCAGCTCACCATCGCCGGCTCAAGAGACCCAGTACTTC	CASSPSPAQETQYF
TRBD2	.	TRBV19	TRBJ2-1	TGTGCCGCCAGTGGTCTAGCGGACTACAATGAGCAGTTCTTC	CAASGLADYNEQFF
.	once	TRBV10-2	TRBJ2-7	TGCGCCAGCAGTGAAGCGGACGAGCAGTACTTC	CASSEADEQYF
TRBD1	.	TRBV5-1	TRBJ1-4	TGCGCCAGCAGCTTGGTAGGGGGCGAGGTTGAAAAACTGTTTTTT	CASSLVGGEVEKLFF
.	.	TRBV5-4	TRBJ2-7	TGTGCCAGCAGCTCCCTAGACAGTGACGAGCAGTACTTC	CASSSLDSDEQYF
.	.	TRBV9	TRBJ2-1	TGTGCCAGCAGCGTAGATGGGGGGTTTGGCAATGAGCAGTTCTTC	CASSVDGGFGNEQFF
TRBD2	.	TRBV13	TRBJ2-1	TGTGCCAGCAGCTCCGGCGAGCGGGGGCACAATGAGCAGTTCTTC	CASSSGERGHNEQFF
TRBD2	.	TRBV7-6	TRBJ2-1	TGTGCCAGCAGCTTGACTAGCGGGAGGGACGGGGGATACAATGAGCAGTTCTTC	CASSLTSGRDGGYNEQFF
TRBD2	.	TRBV10-3	TRBJ2-5	TGTGCCATCAGTGAAGCGGGGGGAATGGAAGAGACCCAGTACTTC	CAISEAGGMEETQYF
.	.	TRBV7-6	TRBJ2-1	TGTGCCAGCAGCTTAGTCCTACCAGGGCTTATGAGTGAGCAGTTCTTC	CASSLVLPGLMSEQFF
.	.	TRBV7-2	TRBJ1-2	TGTGCCACCCTAACCCTGCCTAGCTATGGCTACACCTTC	CATLTLPSYGYTF
.	.	TRBV5-6	TRBJ2-4	TGTGCCAGCAGCTCGACAAGGGGCGTTAAGAACATTCAGTACTTC	CASSSTRGVKNIQYF
TRBD1	.	TRBV10-1	TRBJ2-7	TGCGCCAGCAGTGAAGGGGGACAGGGGGCCTACGAGCAGTACTTC	CASSEGGQGAYEQYF
.	.	TRBV13	TRBJ2-1	TGTGCCAGCAGCTTTACCCCCAGCCTGGGGGGATCCTACAATGAGCAGTTCTTC	CASSFTPSLGGSYNEQFF
TRBD1	.	TRBV5-6	TRBJ2-4	TGTGCCAGCAGCGAAAGACAGGGTCGTGGTGCCAAAAACATTCAGTACTTC	CASSERQGRGAKNIQYF
.	.	TRBV6-6	TRBJ1-1	TGTGCCAGCCAGCCGCGGGGCACTGAAGCTTTCTTT	CASQPRGTEAFF
TRBD1	once	TRBV10-3	TRBJ1-1	TGTGCCATCAGTGAACAAGGGACAGTCGTGAACACTGAAGCTTTCTTT	CAISEQGTVVNTEAFF
.	few	TRBV28	TRBJ1-5	TGTGCCAGCAGTTTTGTAGGTTACCAGCCCCAGCATTTT	CASSFVGYQPQHF
.	few	TRBV28	TRBJ2-3	TGTGCCAGCAGTTTACAGGGGACTCGCACAGATACGCAGTATTTT	CASSLQGTRTDTQYF
TRBD1	.	TRBV7-3	TRBJ2-7	TGTGCCAGCAGCTCGAGAGGAACCGGGACAGGGAAAACCTACGAGCAGTACTTC	CASSSRGTGTGKTYEQYF
.	.	TRBV28	TRBJ2-5	TGTGCCAGCAGTTTAATTGTTCGGTCAGACCAGTACTTC	CASSLIVRSDQYF
TRBD1	.	TRBV27	TRBJ1-5	TGTGCCAGCACTCAGACAGGGTCGGATCAGCCCCAGCATTTT	CASTQTGSDQPQHF
.	.	TRBV5-1	TRBJ2-7	TGCGCCAGCAGCTTGCCTTTGGGTAGCGGATCATCCTACGAGCAGTACTTC	CASSLPLGSGSSYEQYF
.	.	TRBV7-9	TRBJ2-1	TGTGCCAGCAGCTTAGGTGTGGGGGGCAGAGAGCAGTTCTTC	CASSLGVGGREQFF
TRBD2	once	TRBV27	TRBJ2-3	TGTGCCAGCAGTTTATACTCGGGAGGGCCCACAGATACGCAGTATTTT	CASSLYSGGPTDTQYF
TRBD2	.	TRBV7-3	TRBJ2-3	TGTGCCAGCAGACATGGGACTACTAATCCTATCACAGATACGCAGTATTTT	CASRHGTTNPITDTQYF
.	.	TRBV29-1	TRBJ2-1	TGCAGCGTCTTAGTCAATGAGCAGTTCTTC	CSVLVNEQFF
.	.	TRBV28	TRBJ1-2	TGTGCCAGCAGTGACAGCTACTATGGCTACACCTTC	CASSDSYYGYTF
.	.	TRBV9	TRBJ2-1	TGTGCCAGCAGCGCGGACGGACACAATGAGCAGTTCTTC	CASSADGHNEQFF
.	.	TRBV11-3	TRBJ2-1	TGTGCCAGCAGCCCTGGAGGCCTGGGTTACAATGAGCAGTTCTTC	CASSPGGLGYNEQFF
.	.	TRBV5-2	TRBJ2-6	TGCGCCAGCAGCCAACGGCCTTCATCTGGGGCCAACGTCCTGACTTTC	CASSQRPSSGANVLTF
.	.	TRBV6-5	TRBJ1-2	TGTGCCAGCAGTTACTCGGTCGGCAGGGAAGAAGGCTACACCTTC	CASSYSVGREEGYTF
.	.	TRBV6-5	TRBJ2-7	TGTGCCAGCAGTTCCCCTGTGGACAGATTTTACGAGCAGTACTTC	CASSSPVDRFYEQYF
.	.	TRBV9	TRBJ2-1	TGTGCCAGCAGCGCTGACAACAGGGACGTCAATGAGCAGTTCTTC	CASSADNRDVNEQFF
.	.	TRBV5-5	TRBJ2-5	TGTGCCTCCTTTTGGAAAGGGATGGGTGGTATCGAGACCCAGTACTTC	CASFWKGMGGIETQYF
.	.	TRBV7-3	TRBJ1-1	TGTGCCAGCAGCGGTCTGACGGGGATGGACACTGAAGCTTTCTTT	CASSGLTGMDTEAFF
.	.	TRBV7-2	TRBJ2-6	TGTGCCAGCAGCTTAACAGGGCGCCTCTCTGGGGCCAACGTCCTGACTTTC	CASSLTGRLSGANVLTF
TRBD2	.	TRBV4-1	TRBJ2-4	TGCGCCAGCAGCCAACTCTCGGGACTAGCGGATAATTTTCCCAAAAACATTCAGTACTTC	CASSQLSGLADNFPKNIQYF
.	.	TRBV20-1	TRBJ2-2	TGCAGTGCTAGCTTCACCGGGGAGCTGTTTTTT	CSASFTGELFF
.	medium-sized	TRBV18	TRBJ2-7	TGTGCCAGCTCACCACCCAGTACCTACGAGCAGTACTTC	CASSPPSTYEQYF